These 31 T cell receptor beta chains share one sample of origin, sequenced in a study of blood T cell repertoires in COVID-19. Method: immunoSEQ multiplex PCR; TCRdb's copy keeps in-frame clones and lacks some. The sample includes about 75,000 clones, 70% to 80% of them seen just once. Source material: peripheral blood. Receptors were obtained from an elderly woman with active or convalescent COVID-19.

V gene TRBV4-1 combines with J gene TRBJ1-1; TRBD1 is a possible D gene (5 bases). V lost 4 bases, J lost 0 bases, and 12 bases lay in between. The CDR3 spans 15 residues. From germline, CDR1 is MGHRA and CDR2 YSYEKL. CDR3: CASSPGRGLNTEAFF. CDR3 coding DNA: TGCGCCAGCAGCCCAGGAAGGGGCCTGAACACTGAAGCTTTCTTT.

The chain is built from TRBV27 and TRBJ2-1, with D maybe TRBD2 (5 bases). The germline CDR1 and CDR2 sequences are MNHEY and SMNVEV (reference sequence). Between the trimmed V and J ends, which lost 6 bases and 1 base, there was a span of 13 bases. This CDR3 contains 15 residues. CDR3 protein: CASRRTGYSYNEQFF. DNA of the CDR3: TGTGCCAGCAGACGGACGGGATATTCCTACAATGAGCAGTTCTTC.

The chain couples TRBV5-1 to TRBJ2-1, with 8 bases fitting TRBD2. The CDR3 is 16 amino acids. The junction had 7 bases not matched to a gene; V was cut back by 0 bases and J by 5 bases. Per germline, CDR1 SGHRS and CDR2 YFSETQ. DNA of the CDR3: TGCGCCAGCAGCTTGGGGACTAGCACCCTGAACAATGAGCAGTTCTTC. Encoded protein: CASSLGTSTLNNEQFF. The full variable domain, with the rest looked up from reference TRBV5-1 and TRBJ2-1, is KAGVTQTPRYLIKTRGQQVTLSCSPISGHRSVSWYQQTPGQGLQFLFEYFSETQRNKGNFPGRFSGRQFSNSRSEMNVSTLELGDSALYLCASSLGTSTLNNEQFFGPGTRLTVL.

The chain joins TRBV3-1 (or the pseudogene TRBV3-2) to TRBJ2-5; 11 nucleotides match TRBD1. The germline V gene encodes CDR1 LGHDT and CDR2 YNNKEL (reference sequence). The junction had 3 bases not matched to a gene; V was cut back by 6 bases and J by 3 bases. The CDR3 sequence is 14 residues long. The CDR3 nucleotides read TGTGCCAGCAGAGGACAGGGGGCAAAAGAGACCCAGTACTTC. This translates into CASRGQGAKETQYF.

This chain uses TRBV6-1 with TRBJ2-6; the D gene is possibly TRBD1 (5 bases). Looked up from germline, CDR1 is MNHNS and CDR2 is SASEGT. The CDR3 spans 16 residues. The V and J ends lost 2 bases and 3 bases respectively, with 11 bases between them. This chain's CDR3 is CASSERGPGGANVLTF. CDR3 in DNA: TGTGCCAGCAGTGAAAGGGGCCCGGGTGGGGCCAACGTCCTGACTTTC.

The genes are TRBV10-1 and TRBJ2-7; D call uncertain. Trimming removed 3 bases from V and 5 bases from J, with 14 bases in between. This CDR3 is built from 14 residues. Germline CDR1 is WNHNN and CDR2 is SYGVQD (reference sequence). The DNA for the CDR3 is TGCGCCAGCAGTGACAACAGTTGGCCCCACGAGCAGTACTTC. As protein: CASSDNSWPHEQYF.

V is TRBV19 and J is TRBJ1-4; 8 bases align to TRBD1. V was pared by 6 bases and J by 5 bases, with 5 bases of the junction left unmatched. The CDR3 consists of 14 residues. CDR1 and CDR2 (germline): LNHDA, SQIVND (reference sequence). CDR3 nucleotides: TGTGCCAGTAGCCGCAGGGGGCGGAATGAAAAACTGTTTTTT. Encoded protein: CASSRRGRNEKLFF.

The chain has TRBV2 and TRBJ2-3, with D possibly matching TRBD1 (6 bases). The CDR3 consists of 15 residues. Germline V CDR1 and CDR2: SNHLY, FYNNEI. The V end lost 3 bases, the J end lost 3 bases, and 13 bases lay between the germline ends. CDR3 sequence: CASSEGRGLTDTQYF. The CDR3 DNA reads TGTGCCAGCAGTGAGGGCAGGGGCTTAACAGATACGCAGTATTTT.

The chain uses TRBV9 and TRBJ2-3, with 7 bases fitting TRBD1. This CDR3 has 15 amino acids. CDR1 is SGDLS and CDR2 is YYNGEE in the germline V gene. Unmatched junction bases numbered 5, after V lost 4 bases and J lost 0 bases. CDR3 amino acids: CASSMWDSSTDTQYF. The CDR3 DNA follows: TGTGCCAGCAGCATGTGGGACAGCAGCACAGATACGCAGTATTTT.

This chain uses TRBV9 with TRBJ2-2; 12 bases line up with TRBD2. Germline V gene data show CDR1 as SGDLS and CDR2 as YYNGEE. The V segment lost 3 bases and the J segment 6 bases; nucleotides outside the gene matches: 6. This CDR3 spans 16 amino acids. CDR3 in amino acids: CASSAASGGAPGELFF. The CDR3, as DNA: TGTGCCAGCAGCGCCGCTAGCGGGGGGGCCCCCGGGGAGCTGTTTTTT.

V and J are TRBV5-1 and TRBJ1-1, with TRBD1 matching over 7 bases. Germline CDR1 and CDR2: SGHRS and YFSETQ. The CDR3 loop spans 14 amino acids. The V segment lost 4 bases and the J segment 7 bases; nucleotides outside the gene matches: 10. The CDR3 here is CASSLLLGQLEAFF. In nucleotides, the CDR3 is TGCGCCAGCAGCCTCCTCCTGGGACAGCTTGAAGCTTTCTTT.

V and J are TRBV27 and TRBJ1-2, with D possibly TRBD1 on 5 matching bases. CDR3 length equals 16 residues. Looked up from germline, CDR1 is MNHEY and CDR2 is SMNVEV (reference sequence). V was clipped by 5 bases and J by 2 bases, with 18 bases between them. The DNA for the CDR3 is TGTGCCAGCAGTCCGGCGGGGGGGGTTAGGAACTATGGCTACACCTTC. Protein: CASSPAGGVRNYGYTF.

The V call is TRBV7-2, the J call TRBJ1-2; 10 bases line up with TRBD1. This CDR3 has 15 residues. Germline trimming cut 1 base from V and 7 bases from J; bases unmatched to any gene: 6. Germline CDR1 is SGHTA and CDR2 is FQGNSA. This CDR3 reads CASSLGPTGGFGYTF. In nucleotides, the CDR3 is TGTGCCAGCAGCTTAGGCCCGACAGGGGGCTTTGGCTACACCTTC.

CDR3 loop: CASVGHGYTF. The CDR3 bases are TGTGCCAGCGTGGGGCATGGCTACACCTTC. The chain carries TRBV2 and TRBJ1-2; tentative D call: TRBD1 (5 bases). This CDR3 has 10 residues. Germline values: CDR1 SNHLY, CDR2 FYNNEI. Trimming cost V 8 bases and J 6 bases, with 7 bases left between them.

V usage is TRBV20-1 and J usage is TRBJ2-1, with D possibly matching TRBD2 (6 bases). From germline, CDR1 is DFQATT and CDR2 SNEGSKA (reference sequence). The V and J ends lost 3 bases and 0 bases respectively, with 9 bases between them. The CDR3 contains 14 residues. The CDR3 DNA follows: TGCAGTGCTAGTGGAGGGCCCTCCTACAATGAGCAGTTCTTC. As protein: CSASGGPSYNEQFF.

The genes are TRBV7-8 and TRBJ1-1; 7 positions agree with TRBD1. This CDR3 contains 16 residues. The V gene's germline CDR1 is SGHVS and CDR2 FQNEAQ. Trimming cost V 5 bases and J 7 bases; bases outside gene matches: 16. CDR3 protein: CASSPWDRAGAYEAFF. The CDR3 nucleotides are TGTGCCAGCAGCCCCTGGGACAGAGCTGGGGCATATGAAGCTTTCTTT.

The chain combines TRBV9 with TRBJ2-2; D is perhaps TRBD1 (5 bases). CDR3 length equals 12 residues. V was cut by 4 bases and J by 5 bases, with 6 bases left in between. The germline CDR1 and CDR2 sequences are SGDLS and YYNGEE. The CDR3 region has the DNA TGTGCCAGCAGCCCAGGGACCGGGGAGCTGTTTTTT. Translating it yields CASSPGTGELFF.

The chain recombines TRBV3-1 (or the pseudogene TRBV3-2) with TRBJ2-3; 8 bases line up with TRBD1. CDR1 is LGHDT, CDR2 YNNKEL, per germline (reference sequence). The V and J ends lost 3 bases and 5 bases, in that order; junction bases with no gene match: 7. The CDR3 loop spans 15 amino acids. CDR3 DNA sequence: TGTGCCAGCAGCCAGAGGACAGGGACTCGAGATACGCAGTATTTT. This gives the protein CASSQRTGTRDTQYF.

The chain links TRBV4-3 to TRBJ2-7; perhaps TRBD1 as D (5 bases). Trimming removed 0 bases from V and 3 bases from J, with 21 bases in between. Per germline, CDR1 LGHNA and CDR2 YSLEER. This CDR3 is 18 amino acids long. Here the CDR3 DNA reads TGCGCCAGCAGCCAAGATCGACGAAGCAAAGGGGCCTTCTACGAGCAGTACTTC. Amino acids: CASSQDRRSKGAFYEQYF.

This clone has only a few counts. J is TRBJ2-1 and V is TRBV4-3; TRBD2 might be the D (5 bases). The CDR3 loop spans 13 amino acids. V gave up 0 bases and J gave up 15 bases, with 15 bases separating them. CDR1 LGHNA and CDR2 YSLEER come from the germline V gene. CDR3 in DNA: TGCGCCAGCAGCCAAGATCGGGCGGGTCGCCCGTTCTTC. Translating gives CASSQDRAGRPFF.

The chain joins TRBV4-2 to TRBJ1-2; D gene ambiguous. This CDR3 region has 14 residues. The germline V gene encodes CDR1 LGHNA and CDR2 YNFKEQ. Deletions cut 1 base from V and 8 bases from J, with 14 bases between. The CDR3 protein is CASSQGLTVEGYTF. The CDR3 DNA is TGTGCCAGCAGCCAAGGTTTAACCGTTGAGGGCTACACCTTC.

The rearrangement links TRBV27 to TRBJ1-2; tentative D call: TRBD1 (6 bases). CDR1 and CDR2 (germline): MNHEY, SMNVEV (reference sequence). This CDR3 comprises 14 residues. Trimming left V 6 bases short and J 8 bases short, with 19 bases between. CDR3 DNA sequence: TGTGCCAGCAGGGGCAGGGCAGGGGTTTGGGGCTACACCTTC. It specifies CASRGRAGVWGYTF.

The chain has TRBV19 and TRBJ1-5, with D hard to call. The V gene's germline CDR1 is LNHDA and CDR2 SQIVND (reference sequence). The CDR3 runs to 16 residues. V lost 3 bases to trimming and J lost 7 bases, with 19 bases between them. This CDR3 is CASSIVTPRGGQPQHF. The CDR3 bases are TGTGCCAGTAGTATTGTGACACCCCGCGGAGGCCAGCCCCAGCATTTT.

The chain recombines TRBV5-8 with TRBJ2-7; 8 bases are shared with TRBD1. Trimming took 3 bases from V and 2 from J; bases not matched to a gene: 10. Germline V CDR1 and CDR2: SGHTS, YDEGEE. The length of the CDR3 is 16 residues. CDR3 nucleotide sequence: TGTGCCAGCAGCTACCACAGGGGGATGTCTACCTACGAGCAGTACTTC. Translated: CASSYHRGMSTYEQYF.

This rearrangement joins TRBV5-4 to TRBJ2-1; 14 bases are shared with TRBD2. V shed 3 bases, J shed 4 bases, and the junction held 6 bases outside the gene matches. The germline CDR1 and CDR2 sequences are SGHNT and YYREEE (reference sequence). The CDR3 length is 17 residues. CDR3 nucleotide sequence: TGTGCCAGCAGCTCGGGACTAGCGGGAGCAAGATACAATGAGCAGTTCTTC. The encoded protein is CASSSGLAGARYNEQFF.

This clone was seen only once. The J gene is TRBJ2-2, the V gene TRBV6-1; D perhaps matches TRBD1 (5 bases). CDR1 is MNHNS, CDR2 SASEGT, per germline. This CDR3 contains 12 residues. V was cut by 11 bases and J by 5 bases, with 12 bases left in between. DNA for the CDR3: TGTGCCGTAGGGGCAGGGACCGGGGAGCTGTTTTTT. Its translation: CAVGAGTGELFF.

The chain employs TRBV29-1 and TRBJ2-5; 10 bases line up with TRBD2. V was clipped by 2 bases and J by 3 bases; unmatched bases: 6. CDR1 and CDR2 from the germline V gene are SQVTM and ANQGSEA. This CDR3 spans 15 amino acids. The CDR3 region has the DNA TGCAGCGTTGAAATGTTCAGCGGGAGGGAAGAGACCCAGTACTTC. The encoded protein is CSVEMFSGREETQYF.

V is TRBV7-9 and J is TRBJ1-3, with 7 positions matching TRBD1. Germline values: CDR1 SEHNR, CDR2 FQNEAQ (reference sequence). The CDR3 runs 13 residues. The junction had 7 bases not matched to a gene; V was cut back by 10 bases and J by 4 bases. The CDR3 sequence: CATTDRDGNTIYF. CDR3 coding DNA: TGTGCCACCACCGACAGGGACGGAAACACCATATATTTT.

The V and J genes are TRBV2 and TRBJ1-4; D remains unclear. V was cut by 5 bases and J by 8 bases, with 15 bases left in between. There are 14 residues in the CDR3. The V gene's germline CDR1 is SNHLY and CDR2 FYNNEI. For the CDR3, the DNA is TGTGCCAGCAGTTGGGCCGCCGTAGTCGAAAAACTGTTTTTT. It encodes CASSWAAVVEKLFF.

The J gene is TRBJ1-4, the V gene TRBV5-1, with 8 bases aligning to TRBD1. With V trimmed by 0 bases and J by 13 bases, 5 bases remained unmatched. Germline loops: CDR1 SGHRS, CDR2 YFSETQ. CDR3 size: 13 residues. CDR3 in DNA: TGCGCCAGCAGCTTGGTTGTCGGGACAGGACTGTTTTTT. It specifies CASSLVVGTGLFF.

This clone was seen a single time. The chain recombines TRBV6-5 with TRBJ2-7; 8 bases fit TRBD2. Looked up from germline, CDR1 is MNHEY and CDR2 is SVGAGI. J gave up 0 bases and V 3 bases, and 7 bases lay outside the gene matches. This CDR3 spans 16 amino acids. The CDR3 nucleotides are TGTGCCAGCAGTTATATTTTCACTAGCGGCTCCTACGAGCAGTACTTC. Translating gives CASSYIFTSGSYEQYF.